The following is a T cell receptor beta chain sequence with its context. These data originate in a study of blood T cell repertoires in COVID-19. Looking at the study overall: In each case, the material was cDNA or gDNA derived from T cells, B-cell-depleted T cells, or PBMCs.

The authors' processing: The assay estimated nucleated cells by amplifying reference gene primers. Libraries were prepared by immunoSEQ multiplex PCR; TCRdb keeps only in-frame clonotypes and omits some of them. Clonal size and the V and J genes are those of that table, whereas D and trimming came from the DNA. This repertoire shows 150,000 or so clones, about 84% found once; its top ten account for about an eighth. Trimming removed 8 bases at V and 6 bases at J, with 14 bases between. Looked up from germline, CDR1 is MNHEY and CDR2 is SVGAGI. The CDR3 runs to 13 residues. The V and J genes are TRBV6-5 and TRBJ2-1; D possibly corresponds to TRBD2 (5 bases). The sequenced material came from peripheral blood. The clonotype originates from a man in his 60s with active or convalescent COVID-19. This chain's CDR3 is CASRGPARNEQFF. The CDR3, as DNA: TGTGCCAGCCGAGGGCCCGCACGCAATGAGCAGTTCTTC.